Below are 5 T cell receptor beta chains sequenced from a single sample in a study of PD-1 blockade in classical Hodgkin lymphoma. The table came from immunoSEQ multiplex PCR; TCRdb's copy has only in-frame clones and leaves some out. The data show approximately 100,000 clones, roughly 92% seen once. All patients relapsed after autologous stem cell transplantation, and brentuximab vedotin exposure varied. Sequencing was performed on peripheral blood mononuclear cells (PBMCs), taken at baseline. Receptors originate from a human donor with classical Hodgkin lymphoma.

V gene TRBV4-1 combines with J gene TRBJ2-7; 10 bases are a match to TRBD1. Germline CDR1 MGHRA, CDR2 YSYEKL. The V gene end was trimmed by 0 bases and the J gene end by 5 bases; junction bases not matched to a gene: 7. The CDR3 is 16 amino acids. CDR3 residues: CASSQDRDRGVDEQYF. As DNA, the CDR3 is TGCGCCAGCAGCCAAGATCGGGACAGGGGCGTTGACGAGCAGTACTTC.

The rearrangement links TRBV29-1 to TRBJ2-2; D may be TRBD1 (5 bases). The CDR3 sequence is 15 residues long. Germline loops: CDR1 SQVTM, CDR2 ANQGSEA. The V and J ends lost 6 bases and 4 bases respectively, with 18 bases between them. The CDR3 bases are TGCAGCGTAGACGCAGAACAGGCCGGCACCGGGGAGCTGTTTTTT. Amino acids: CSVDAEQAGTGELFF.

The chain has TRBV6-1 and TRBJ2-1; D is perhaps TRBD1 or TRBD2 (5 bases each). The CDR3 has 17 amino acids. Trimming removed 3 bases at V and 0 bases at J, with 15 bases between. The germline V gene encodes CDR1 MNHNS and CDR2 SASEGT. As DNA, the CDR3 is TGTGCCAGCAGTGAGGGTGGGACCACAAGCTCCTACAATGAGCAGTTCTTC. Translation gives CASSEGGTTSSYNEQFF.

CDR3 loop: CSVAHGRSGANVLTF. The CDR3 DNA is TGCAGCGTTGCTCATGGACGCTCTGGGGCCAACGTCCTGACTTTC. The chain joins TRBV29-1 to TRBJ2-6; D unclear. The CDR3 contains 15 residues. Germline assignment: CDR1 SQVTM and CDR2 ANQGSEA. The V end lost 4 bases, the J end lost 0 bases, and 10 bases lay between the germline ends.

CDR3 protein: CASSLFSPHEKNEQFF. The CDR3 DNA reads TGCGCCAGCAGCTTGTTTAGCCCCCACGAAAAAAATGAGCAGTTCTTC. This chain links TRBV5-1 with TRBJ2-1; D gene ambiguous. The CDR3 is 16 amino acids. Per the germline V gene, CDR1 is SGHRS and CDR2 is YFSETQ. V lost 1 base to trimming and J lost 7 bases, with 18 bases between them.